These T cell receptor beta chains were read from a single sample in a study of blood T cell repertoires in COVID-19. The repertoire was sequenced with immunoSEQ multiplex PCR; TCRdb's copy has only in-frame clones and lacks some. The sample gives 150,000 to 200,000 clones, around 77% of which show up once; 15% to 20% is in the top ten. Sequencing input: peripheral blood. The receptor source for this set is a man aged 55 to 70 with active or convalescent COVID-19. CDR3s leave out the opening cysteine and the closing phenylalanine or tryptophan. Only part of the rows carry a size: once, few, many, or a class if the clone is expanded.

V | size | length | CDR3
TRBV24-1 | NA | 12 | ATSLAGITDTQY
TRBV7-9 | few | 12 | ASSFGRDSYEQY
TRBV5-1 | few | 11 | ASSLALGGEQY
TRBV15 | NA | 12 | ATSPEQGYTEAF
TRBV5-1 | NA | 11 | ASAFPTPGRAF
TRBV2 | NA | 13 | ASSVLRTAPDEQY
TRBV15 | NA | 14 | ATSRETSGASNEQF
TRBV18 | few | 11 | ASSSPVTNEQF
TRBV6-5 | NA | 12 | ASRRTGKGGEQY
TRBV6-2/TRBV6-3 | once | 14 | ASSLSTGEGTDTQY
TRBV4-1 | NA | 11 | ASSPVGGYEQY
TRBV5-5 | NA | 12 | ASSLVATAYEQY
TRBV19 | NA | 12 | ASSGLAAPYTQY
TRBV7-6 | NA | 10 | ASSSGSTDQY
TRBV5-1 | NA | 14 | ASSRTSGPSYNEQF
TRBV7-3 | NA | 14 | ASSLSGGAGQETQY
TRBV2 | NA | 10 | ASREGVDEAF
TRBV6-1 | NA | 14 | ASSESILAATRGQY
TRBV28 | once | 16 | ASSLVNPGRGGGTEAF
TRBV20-1 | NA | 8 | SAFTDTQY
TRBV28 | NA | 16 | ASSTQVATSGWAGELF
TRBV4-3 | NA | 16 | ASSLELAGVTTKNIQY
TRBV27 | once | 15 | ASSQSPLAGITDTQY
TRBV24-1 | once | 14 | ATSAPVGQGSYEQY
TRBV10-2 | once | 13 | ASSRFGQGGTEAF
TRBV10-1 | NA | 12 | ATGPGQRSYEQY
TRBV7-9 | once | 14 | ASSPQGSSYNSPLH
TRBV27 | NA | 11 | ASSLASLWTQY
TRBV19 | NA | 11 | ASSYQGASRAF
TRBV2 | once | 15 | ASSESGQSATYNEQF
TRBV10-2 | NA | 11 | ASSMGQGLEAF